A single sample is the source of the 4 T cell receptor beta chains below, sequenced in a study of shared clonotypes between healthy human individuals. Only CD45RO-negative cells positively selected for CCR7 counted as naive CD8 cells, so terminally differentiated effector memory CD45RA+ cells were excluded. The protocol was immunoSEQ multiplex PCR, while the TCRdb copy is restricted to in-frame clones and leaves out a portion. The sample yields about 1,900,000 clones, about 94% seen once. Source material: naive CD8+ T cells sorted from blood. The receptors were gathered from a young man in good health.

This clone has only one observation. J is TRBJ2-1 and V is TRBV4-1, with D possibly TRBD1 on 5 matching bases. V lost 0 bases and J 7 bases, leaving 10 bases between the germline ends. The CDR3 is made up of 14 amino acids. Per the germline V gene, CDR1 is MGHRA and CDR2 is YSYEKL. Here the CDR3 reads CASSQEVRANEQFF. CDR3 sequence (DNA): TGCGCCAGCAGCCAAGAAGTCAGGGCGAATGAGCAGTTCTTC.

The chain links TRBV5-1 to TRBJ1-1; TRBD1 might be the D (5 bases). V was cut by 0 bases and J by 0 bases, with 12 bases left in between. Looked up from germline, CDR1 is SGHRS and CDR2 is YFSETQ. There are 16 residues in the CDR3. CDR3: CASSLDPRGMNTEAFF. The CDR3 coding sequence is TGCGCCAGCAGCTTGGACCCACGGGGGATGAACACTGAAGCTTTCTTT.

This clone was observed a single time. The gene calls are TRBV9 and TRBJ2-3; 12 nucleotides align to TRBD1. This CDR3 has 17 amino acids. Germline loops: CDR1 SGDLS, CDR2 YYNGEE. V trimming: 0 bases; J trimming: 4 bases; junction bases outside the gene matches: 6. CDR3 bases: TGTGCCAGCAGCGTAGTAACGGGACAGGGGGCCTCAGATACGCAGTATTTT. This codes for CASSVVTGQGASDTQYF.

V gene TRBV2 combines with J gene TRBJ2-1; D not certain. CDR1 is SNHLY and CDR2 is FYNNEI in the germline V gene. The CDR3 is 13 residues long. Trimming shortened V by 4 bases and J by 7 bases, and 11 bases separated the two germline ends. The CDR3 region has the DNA TGTGCCAGCAGTGGACACCTTGGGAATGAGCAGTTCTTC. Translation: CASSGHLGNEQFF. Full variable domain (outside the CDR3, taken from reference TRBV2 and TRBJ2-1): EPEVTQTPSHQVTQMGQEVILRCVPISNHLYFYWYRQILGQKVEFLVSFYNNEISEKSEIFDDQFSVERPDGSNFTLKIRSTKLEDSAMYFCASSGHLGNEQFFGPGTRLTVL.